Here is one T cell receptor beta chain with its context. What it binds is unknown. This CDR3 is also generated by other DNA sequences in the sample. This entry is derived from a study of cytomegalovirus exposure and HLA in healthy donors. Nominally healthy donors provided the samples, though records likely missed some immune exposures. Study conclusions and caveats: The study found most TCR sequences rare, yet found some public TCRs in many donors.

The PCR contained 60 Vbeta and 13 Jbeta primers. Assay: immunoSEQ multiplex PCR; the TCRdb copy retains only in-frame clones and omits some. The profile shows approximately 110,000 clones, roughly 14% of them singletons. The specimen was PBMCs. The sequence was obtained from a woman under 30 in good health and CMV-seronegative.

DNA for the CDR3: TGTGCCAGCAGCTTGGGGGTTGGCTCAACGGGGTACGAGCAGTACTTC. Amino acid sequence: CASSLGVGSTGYEQYF. V and J are TRBV5-6 and TRBJ2-7; D possibly corresponds to TRBD2 (5 bases). Trimming removed 0 bases from V and 4 bases from J, with 17 bases in between. The CDR3 sequence is 16 residues long. CDR1 and CDR2 from the germline V gene are SGHDT and YYEEEE.